The 32 T cell receptor beta chains reported below all come from one sample, sequenced in a study of T cells in localized non-small cell lung cancer. The method was immunoSEQ multiplex PCR; TCRdb's version includes in-frame clones alone and lacks a portion of them. The table has about 3,700 clones, roughly 32% seen once. The sample consisted of normal lung tissue next to the tumor, taken before any cancer treatment. The source is a male donor older than 55 with stage III lung adenocarcinoma.

V and J are TRBV18 and TRBJ2-7; D perhaps matches TRBD2 (6 bases). The V gene lost 4 bases and the J gene lost 6 bases, with 16 bases spanning the gap. Germline values: CDR1 KGHSH, CDR2 LQKENI. The CDR3 covers 14 residues. Here the CDR3 reads CASSLYGDFFEQYF. The CDR3 DNA sequence: TGTGCCAGCTCACTTTACGGGGACTTTTTCGAGCAGTACTTC.

By share of the sample, this clone is medium-sized. The chain recombines TRBV11-3 with TRBJ2-7; no clear D gene. CDR1 and CDR2 (germline): SGHNT, YENEEA. This CDR3 spans 14 amino acids. V was cut by 5 bases and J by 1 base, with 12 bases left in between. The CDR3 is CASSLQLGSYEQYF. In DNA form, the CDR3 reads TGTGCCAGCAGCCTCCAACTGGGTTCCTACGAGCAGTACTTC.

The CDR3 loop is CASSQRLVYYEQYF. CDR3 nucleotide sequence: TGTGCCAGCAGCCAAAGACTAGTCTACTACGAGCAGTACTTC. The gene calls are TRBV9 and TRBJ2-7, with TRBD2 as a possible D gene (6 bases). The germline V and J ends were trimmed by 4 bases and 3 bases, with 14 bases remaining between them. Germline CDR1 is SGDLS and CDR2 is YYNGEE. The CDR3 is 14 residues long. Supplemented by reference TRBV9 and TRBJ2-7, the full variable domain reads DSGVTQTPKHLITATGQRVTLRCSPRSGDLSVYWYQQSLDQGLQFLIQYYNGEERAKGNILERFSAQQFPDLHSELNLSSLELGDSALYFCASSQRLVYYEQYFGPGTRLTVT.

This clone was seen once. The V call is TRBV5-1, the J call TRBJ2-7, with D possibly TRBD2 on 6 matching bases. Germline loops: CDR1 SGHRS, CDR2 YFSETQ. The CDR3 is 14 residues long. Trimming took 3 bases from V and 2 from J, leaving 12 bases between them. Written as DNA, the CDR3 is TGCGCCAGCAGCTACCGGGAGTCAGCCTACGAGCAGTACTTC. This gives the protein CASSYRESAYEQYF.

This chain uses TRBV9 with TRBJ1-2, with TRBD1 matching over 9 bases. CDR1 and CDR2 from the germline V gene are SGDLS and YYNGEE. The CDR3 covers 14 residues. Trimming took 5 bases from V and 8 from J; bases not matched to a gene: 10. The CDR3 nucleotides are TGTGCCAGCAGTTCTAGGACAGGGGCCGTAGGCTACACCTTC. Its translation is CASSSRTGAVGYTF.

V and J are TRBV18 and TRBJ2-1, with 7 bases that match TRBD2. The J segment lost 4 bases and the V segment lost 4 bases, leaving 7 bases of the junction unmatched. There are 15 residues in the CDR3. The germline V gene encodes CDR1 KGHSH and CDR2 LQKENI. CDR3 DNA: TGTGCCAGCTCACAAATGGGAGGGGAGTACAATGAGCAGTTCTTC. It codes for CASSQMGGEYNEQFF.

This clone was picked up a small number of times. This chain joins TRBV15 and TRBJ2-7; 9 bases align to TRBD2. Germline CDR1 is LNHNV and CDR2 is YYDKDF (reference sequence). This CDR3 region has 15 residues. V was pared by 3 bases and J by 0 bases, with 3 bases of the junction left unmatched. CDR3 DNA sequence: TGTGCCACCAGCAGTTTAGCGGGAGCCTCCTACGAGCAGTACTTC. Its protein is CATSSLAGASYEQYF.

The chain recombines TRBV29-1 with TRBJ2-5, with 7 positions matching TRBD2. J gave up 4 bases and V 3 bases, and 5 bases lay outside the gene matches. There are 13 residues in the CDR3. CDR1 and CDR2 (germline): SQVTM, ANQGSEA. The CDR3 spells CSVEREKVETQYF. The DNA for the CDR3 is TGCAGCGTTGAGCGGGAGAAGGTAGAGACCCAGTACTTC.

This clone is classed as medium-sized. This sequence joins TRBV7-2 and TRBJ2-1; D is unclear. The germline gives CDR1 SGHTA, CDR2 FQGNSA. The V and J ends lost 5 bases and 9 bases respectively, with 14 bases between them. This CDR3 has 13 residues. CDR3 sequence: CASSQVGTGEQFF. For the CDR3, the DNA is TGTGCCAGCAGCCAAGTTGGAACCGGTGAGCAGTTCTTC.

The J gene is TRBJ2-7, the V gene TRBV11-3, with 10 bases aligning to TRBD2. The junction had 14 bases not matched to a gene; V was cut back by 2 bases and J by 1 base. The CDR3 is 19 amino acids. Germline V gene data show CDR1 as SGHNT and CDR2 as YENEEA. The CDR3 sequence is CASSLYFAAGGIRSYEQYF. The CDR3 DNA sequence: TGTGCCAGCAGCTTATATTTCGCAGCGGGAGGGATTCGTTCCTACGAGCAGTACTTC.

This clone showed up just a few times. This chain joins TRBV11-3 and TRBJ1-2; TRBD1 matches 7 bases. The CDR3 covers 14 residues. V dropped 5 bases and J dropped 4; count of bases not matched to a gene: 7. Germline CDR1 SGHNT, CDR2 YENEEA. In DNA form, the CDR3 reads TGTGCCAGCAGCCCAAGGGACAGCGGCTATGGCTACACCTTC. This encodes CASSPRDSGYGYTF.

The V and J genes are TRBV18 and TRBJ2-7, with 14 bases lining up with TRBD2. The length of the CDR3 is 16 residues. CDR1 and CDR2 (germline): KGHSH, LQKENI. Unmatched junction bases numbered 10, after V lost 6 bases and J lost 6 bases. DNA of the CDR3: TGTGCCAGCTCTGAATTCGGGACTAGCGGGAGTGGCGAGCAGTACTTC. It encodes CASSEFGTSGSGEQYF.

V usage is TRBV6-8 and J usage is TRBJ2-1, with 7 bases identical to TRBD1. Germline lookup yields CDR1 MNHGY and CDR2 SAAAGT. The CDR3 has 13 amino acids. V trimming: 10 bases; J trimming: 5 bases; junction bases outside the gene matches: 8. For the CDR3, the DNA is TGTGCCATCATGACCGACAGGGACAATGAGCAGTTCTTC. It encodes CAIMTDRDNEQFF.

This chain connects TRBV28 to TRBJ1-4; D may be TRBD1 (5 bases). The CDR3 runs 16 residues. Trimming left V 2 bases short and J 4 bases short, with 14 bases between. CDR1 MDHEN and CDR2 SYDVKM come from the germline V gene. The CDR3 reads CASSLAGYPVNEKLFF. CDR3 nucleotides: TGTGCCAGCAGTTTAGCAGGGTATCCAGTTAATGAAAAACTGTTTTTT.

This clone was observed a handful of times. The chain recombines TRBV11-3 with TRBJ2-3, with D perhaps matching TRBD1 (6 bases). Trimming shortened V by 7 bases and J by 2 bases, and 13 bases separated the two germline ends. The germline gives CDR1 SGHNT, CDR2 YENEEA. The CDR3 has 14 amino acids. CDR3 amino acids: CASTAQGTTDTQYF. In DNA form, the CDR3 reads TGTGCCAGCACCGCACAGGGTACCACAGATACGCAGTATTTT.

The rearrangement joins TRBV9 to TRBJ1-2; D perhaps matches TRBD1 (5 bases). V was clipped by 7 bases and J by 0 bases, with 19 bases between them. Per the germline V gene, CDR1 is SGDLS and CDR2 is YYNGEE. This CDR3 is 16 amino acids long. Written as DNA, the CDR3 is TGTGCCAGCTCAGGGAGGCGGGACCTTGCTAACTATGGCTACACCTTC. It is translated as CASSGRRDLANYGYTF.

This clone was seen more than once but under ten times. V is TRBV19 and J is TRBJ1-1; no clear D gene. From germline, CDR1 is LNHDA and CDR2 SQIVND (reference sequence). This CDR3 has 12 residues. V was pared by 1 base and J by 10 bases, with 10 bases between. The CDR3 is CASSIGEKGAFF. CDR3 nucleotides: TGTGCCAGTAGTATAGGTGAGAAGGGAGCTTTCTTT.

The chain combines TRBV30 with TRBJ2-3; possibly TRBD2 for D (6 bases). The ends were cut back, 8 bases at V and 2 bases at J, with 20 bases in the middle. The CDR3 totals 15 residues. From germline, CDR1 is GTSNPN and CDR2 SVGIG (reference sequence). The CDR3 bases are TGTGCCCAGGACGCTAGCGAGAGCTACACAGATACGCAGTATTTT. This gives the protein CAQDASESYTDTQYF.

This chain uses TRBV19 with TRBJ1-2; 12 positions match TRBD1. The CDR3 runs to 16 residues. CDR1 and CDR2 from the germline V gene are LNHDA and SQIVND (reference sequence). Trimming took 4 bases from V and 1 from J; bases not matched to a gene: 4. CDR3 sequence reads: CASSTRDRGLNYGYTF. CDR3 sequence (DNA): TGTGCCAGTAGTACCCGGGACAGGGGGCTTAACTATGGCTACACCTTC. The full variable domain, in which reference TRBV19 and TRBJ1-2 provide the parts outside the CDR3, is DGGITQSPKYLFRKEGQNVTLSCEQNLNHDAMYWYRQDPGQGLRLIYYSQIVNDFQKGDIAEGYSVSREKKESFPLTVTSAQKNPTAFYLCASSTRDRGLNYGYTFGSGTRLTVV.

This clone was recorded a few times. The chain recombines TRBV11-3 with TRBJ1-2, with 7 bases identical to TRBD1. The V and J ends lost 5 bases and 8 bases, in that order; junction bases with no gene match: 14. Looked up from germline, CDR1 is SGHNT and CDR2 is YENEEA. This CDR3 is built from 15 residues. The CDR3 DNA follows: TGTGCCAGCAGCCCTAGCACAGACAGGGTAGGCGGCTACACCTTC. This translates into CASSPSTDRVGGYTF.

This clone appeared a few times. V and J are TRBV11-1 and TRBJ2-7; tentatively, D is TRBD1 (5 bases). The germline V and J ends were trimmed by 4 bases and 0 bases, with 10 bases remaining between them. Germline V CDR1 and CDR2: SGHAT, FQDESV (reference sequence). This CDR3 is 14 amino acids long. CDR3: CASSSGILSYEQYF. The CDR3 nucleotides are TGTGCCAGCAGCTCAGGGATTCTCTCCTACGAGCAGTACTTC.

The chain links TRBV5-1 to TRBJ1-1; TRBD1 matches at 7 bases. Germline CDR1 and CDR2: SGHRS and YFSETQ. V was pared by 3 bases and J by 1 base, with 6 bases of the junction left unmatched. There are 15 residues in the CDR3. The CDR3 DNA reads TGCGCCAGCAGCTCGGGACAGAGTACGAACACTGAAGCTTTCTTT. Translating gives CASSSGQSTNTEAFF. Full variable domain (outside the CDR3, taken from reference TRBV5-1 and TRBJ1-1): KAGVTQTPRYLIKTRGQQVTLSCSPISGHRSVSWYQQTPGQGLQFLFEYFSETQRNKGNFPGRFSGRQFSNSRSEMNVSTLELGDSALYLCASSSGQSTNTEAFFGQGTRLTVV.

J is TRBJ2-7 and V is TRBV10-2; no clear D. There are 13 residues in the CDR3. Germline assignment: CDR1 WSHSY and CDR2 SAAADI. The V end lost 6 bases, the J end lost 5 bases, and 14 bases lay between the germline ends. The CDR3 region has the DNA TGCGCCAGCAGCTCCTCGGGCGTGGACGAGCAGTACTTC. Translated, it gives CASSSSGVDEQYF.

J is TRBJ2-2 and V is TRBV11-3; D is perhaps TRBD2 (5 bases). Germline assignment: CDR1 SGHNT and CDR2 YENEEA. The CDR3 spans 14 residues. Trimming removed 5 bases at V and 7 bases at J, with 14 bases between. CDR3 protein: CASSLKLEGGELFF. In DNA form, the CDR3 reads TGTGCCAGCAGCCTCAAACTCGAGGGCGGGGAGCTGTTTTTT.

This clone came up a few times. The rearrangement uses TRBV18 and TRBJ1-2; no firm D call. V lost 6 bases and J lost 4, with 12 bases in between. CDR1 is KGHSH, CDR2 LQKENI, per germline. The CDR3 has 13 residues. The CDR3 loop reads CASSYDAGYGYTF. As DNA, the CDR3 is TGTGCCAGCTCTTACGACGCGGGCTATGGCTACACCTTC.

The chain recombines TRBV14 with TRBJ2-1, with a possible D match to TRBD2 (5 bases). The CDR3 covers 14 residues. Germline assignment: CDR1 SGHDN and CDR2 FVKESK. The germline V and J ends were trimmed by 5 bases and 1 base, with 9 bases remaining between them. CDR3 DNA: TGTGCCAGCAGCACCCGGGGATCCTACAATGAGCAGTTCTTC. Its translation: CASSTRGSYNEQFF.

This clone is labeled as medium-sized. CDR3 nucleotides: TGTGCCAGCAGTTCTTTAGCGGGAGAGGGTGAGCAGTTCTTC. Translating it yields CASSSLAGEGEQFF. The chain couples TRBV6-8 to TRBJ2-1, with 9 bases fitting TRBD2. V gave up 4 bases and J gave up 9 bases; unmatched junction bases: 7. The CDR3 is made up of 14 amino acids. Germline loops: CDR1 MNHGY, CDR2 SAAAGT.

There are a few counts of this clone. This chain connects TRBV9 to TRBJ2-1; D is unclear. CDR3 length equals 14 residues. V lost 0 bases to trimming and J lost 6 bases, with 10 bases between them. CDR1 is SGDLS and CDR2 is YYNGEE in the germline V gene. CDR3 DNA sequence: TGTGCCAGCAGCGTAGACCCCCTTGGCAATGAGCAGTTCTTC. Its protein is CASSVDPLGNEQFF.

V usage is TRBV19 and J usage is TRBJ1-2, with TRBD1 matching 7 bases. Germline V gene lookup returns CDR1 LNHDA and CDR2 SQIVND (reference sequence). The CDR3 is 15 residues long. The J segment lost 8 bases and the V segment lost 5 bases, leaving 14 bases of the junction unmatched. In DNA, the CDR3 is TGTGCCAGTAGTCCTCCCGACAGGGAGTTTCAGGGCTACACCTTC. Protein product: CASSPPDREFQGYTF. The whole variable domain, remainder taken from reference TRBV19 and TRBJ1-2, is DGGITQSPKYLFRKEGQNVTLSCEQNLNHDAMYWYRQDPGQGLRLIYYSQIVNDFQKGDIAEGYSVSREKKESFPLTVTSAQKNPTAFYLCASSPPDREFQGYTFGSGTRLTVV.

This clone was picked up a small number of times. This chain uses TRBV19 with TRBJ2-7; D is possibly TRBD1 (6 bases). Germline CDR1 LNHDA, CDR2 SQIVND (reference sequence). The ends were cut back, 6 bases at V and 1 base at J, with 10 bases in the middle. This CDR3 spans 13 amino acids. CDR3: CASSPDRSYEQYF. The CDR3 bases are TGTGCCAGTAGCCCGGACAGATCCTACGAGCAGTACTTC. The complete variable domain, with remaining parts taken from reference TRBV19 and TRBJ2-7, reads DGGITQSPKYLFRKEGQNVTLSCEQNLNHDAMYWYRQDPGQGLRLIYYSQIVNDFQKGDIAEGYSVSREKKESFPLTVTSAQKNPTAFYLCASSPDRSYEQYFGPGTRLTVT.

The rearrangement links TRBV10-2 to TRBJ2-5; D tentatively fits TRBD1 or TRBD2 (5 bases each). Germline loops: CDR1 WSHSY, CDR2 SAAADI. The length of the CDR3 is 15 residues. The V and J ends lost 3 bases and 5 bases respectively, with 16 bases between them. The CDR3 sequence is CASSDPGPTRETQYF. The CDR3 DNA reads TGCGCCAGCAGTGACCCGGGACCCACTCGGGAGACCCAGTACTTC.

This clone occurred a few times. The CDR3, as DNA: TGTGCCAGCAGCGTAATGGGGAATCAGGAGACCCAGTACTTC. Its translation: CASSVMGNQETQYF. The chain links TRBV9 to TRBJ2-5; no clear D. This CDR3 spans 14 amino acids. The germline CDR1 and CDR2 sequences are SGDLS and YYNGEE. With 1 base removed from V and 5 bases from J, the gap between germline ends came to 12 bases. The full variable domain, rest sourced from reference TRBV9 and TRBJ2-5, is DSGVTQTPKHLITATGQRVTLRCSPRSGDLSVYWYQQSLDQGLQFLIQYYNGEERAKGNILERFSAQQFPDLHSELNLSSLELGDSALYFCASSVMGNQETQYFGPGTRLLVL.